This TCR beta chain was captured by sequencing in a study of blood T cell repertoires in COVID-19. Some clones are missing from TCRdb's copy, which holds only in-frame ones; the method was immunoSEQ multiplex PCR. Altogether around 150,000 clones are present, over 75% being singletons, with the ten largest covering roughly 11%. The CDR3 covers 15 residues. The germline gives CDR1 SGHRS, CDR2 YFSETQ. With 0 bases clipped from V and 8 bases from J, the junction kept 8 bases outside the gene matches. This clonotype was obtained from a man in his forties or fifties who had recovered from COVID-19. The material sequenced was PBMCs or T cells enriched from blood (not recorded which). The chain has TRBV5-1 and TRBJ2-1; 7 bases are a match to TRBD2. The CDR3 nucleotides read TGCGCCAGCAGCTTGGGCTCCGCAGGGAGGGATGAGCAGTTCTTC. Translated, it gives CASSLGSAGRDEQFF. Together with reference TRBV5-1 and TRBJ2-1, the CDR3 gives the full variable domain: KAGVTQTPRYLIKTRGQQVTLSCSPISGHRSVSWYQQTPGQGLQFLFEYFSETQRNKGNFPGRFSGRQFSNSRSEMNVSTLELGDSALYLCASSLGSAGRDEQFFGPGTRLTVL.